These T cell receptor beta chains were read from a single sample in a study of T cell responses to AZD1222 COVID-19 vaccine. Data came from immunoSEQ multiplex PCR; TCRdb stores just in-frame clones and leaves some out. The repertoire holds 180,000 or so clones, with 90% to 95% as singletons. This specimen was peripheral blood, taken on day 0 of AZD1222 vaccination. The receptors were gathered from an adult in good health. Each CDR3 is given with its conserved first and last residue. Each record gives: CDR3 DNA, CDR3 protein, J gene, clone size, D gene, V gene. D genes are given only for firm matches. Size tells how often a clone was seen (once, few, many) or the class of an expanded clone, and some rows leave it out.

cdr3_nt: TGTGCCAGTTCTGACAGCTACGAGCAGTACTTC; cdr3_aa: CASSDSYEQYF; j_call: TRBJ2-7; clone_size: -; d_call: -; v_call: TRBV19
cdr3_nt: TGTGCCAGCAGTGACAAGAGGGTCGGCTGGGAGAGGGTGAACACTGAAGCTTTCTTT; cdr3_aa: CASSDKRVGWERVNTEAFF; j_call: TRBJ1-1; clone_size: -; d_call: -; v_call: TRBV2
cdr3_nt: TGCGCCAGCAGCTTGGACCCCTCGGGAGGCTACACCTTC; cdr3_aa: CASSLDPSGGYTF; j_call: TRBJ1-2; clone_size: -; d_call: -; v_call: TRBV5-1
cdr3_nt: TGCGCCAGCAGTTTAGGACGGAAGACTGAAGCTTTCTTT; cdr3_aa: CASSLGRKTEAFF; j_call: TRBJ1-1; clone_size: -; d_call: -; v_call: TRBV5-1
cdr3_nt: TGCGCCAGCACCTCACGAACAGGTTCTGGCTACACCTTC; cdr3_aa: CASTSRTGSGYTF; j_call: TRBJ1-2; clone_size: once; d_call: -; v_call: TRBV10-1
cdr3_nt: TGTGCCAGCAATGGGGTGACTGAAGCTTTCTTT; cdr3_aa: CASNGVTEAFF; j_call: TRBJ1-1; clone_size: -; d_call: -; v_call: TRBV28
cdr3_nt: TGTGCCAGCAGTTTACGCACAGGGATGGCAGAGACCCAGTACTTC; cdr3_aa: CASSLRTGMAETQYF; j_call: TRBJ2-5; clone_size: once; d_call: -; v_call: TRBV27
cdr3_nt: TGTGCCAGCAGCTTAGTTTTCAATGAGCAGTTCTTC; cdr3_aa: CASSLVFNEQFF; j_call: TRBJ2-1; clone_size: -; d_call: -; v_call: TRBV7-9
cdr3_nt: TGTGCCAGCACCCCGACAGAACGTGGCTACACCTTC; cdr3_aa: CASTPTERGYTF; j_call: TRBJ1-2; clone_size: -; d_call: -; v_call: TRBV7-9
cdr3_nt: TGTGCCAGCAGTTTGACGGGTGGGGAGACCCAGTACTTC; cdr3_aa: CASSLTGGETQYF; j_call: TRBJ2-5; clone_size: -; d_call: -; v_call: TRBV12-3/TRBV12-4
cdr3_nt: TGCGCCAGCAGTCTGTGGGCCGGGGAGCTGTTTTTT; cdr3_aa: CASSLWAGELFF; j_call: TRBJ2-2; clone_size: -; d_call: -; v_call: TRBV23-1
cdr3_nt: TGCGCCAGCAGCCCCTCCGTAGGGGGCGATACTCAGCCCCAGCATTTT; cdr3_aa: CASSPSVGGDTQPQHF; j_call: TRBJ1-5; clone_size: once; d_call: TRBD1; v_call: TRBV5-1
cdr3_nt: TGTGCCAGTAGTATAACCTCAGGACAGAGGAACACTGAAGCTTTCTTT; cdr3_aa: CASSITSGQRNTEAFF; j_call: TRBJ1-1; clone_size: -; d_call: -; v_call: TRBV19
cdr3_nt: TGCGCCAGCAGCTTGGGACAGGGATTTAACTATGGCTACACCTTC; cdr3_aa: CASSLGQGFNYGYTF; j_call: TRBJ1-2; clone_size: -; d_call: TRBD1; v_call: TRBV5-1
cdr3_nt: TGTGCCAGCAGTTACGGTGGGACTAGCGGGACACCCTACGAGCAGTACTTC; cdr3_aa: CASSYGGTSGTPYEQYF; j_call: TRBJ2-7; clone_size: -; d_call: TRBD2; v_call: TRBV6-2/TRBV6-3
cdr3_nt: TGTGCCATCAGTGAGTCAAAGACAGGGGGTGAAGCTTTCTTT; cdr3_aa: CAISESKTGGEAFF; j_call: TRBJ1-1; clone_size: few; d_call: TRBD1; v_call: TRBV10-3